The 20 T cell receptor beta chains reported below all come from one sample, sequenced in a study of human T cells and chemical hapten exposure. Documented time point: patch test 1, 2 weeks after DPC sensitization. Treatment in this sample: therapeutic diphenylcyclopropenone sensitization with weekly scalp DPC. TCRdb passed the RACE reads through MiXCR, listing each CDR3 protein once. The sample lists around 150,000 distinct CDR3 sequences, more than 14% occurring once. The specimen comprised whole blood, sampled in connection with sensitization to the hapten diphenylcyclopropenone (DPC). The receptors were sampled from a woman between 25 and 40 years old with alopecia areata. Some clones in this sample may be carry-over from other donors' samples.

CDR3 in DNA: TGTGCCAGCAGAAAACCTAGCGGGAGTTTCCCCTCCTACAATGAGCAGTTCTTC. It translates to CASRKPSGSFPSYNEQFF. The chain joins TRBV5-5 to TRBJ2-1, with TRBD2 identical over 10 bases. Germline loops: CDR1 SGHKS, CDR2 YYEKEE (reference sequence). V dropped 5 bases and J dropped 0; count of bases not matched to a gene: 11. CDR3 length: 18 residues.

The rearrangement links TRBV7-9 to TRBJ2-5; the D gene is possibly TRBD2 (6 bases). Trimming cost V 5 bases and J 2 bases, with 15 bases left between them. The germline gives CDR1 SEHNR, CDR2 FQNEAQ (reference sequence). The CDR3 is 15 amino acids. For the CDR3, the DNA is TGTGCCAGCAGCCCCCCGGGGAGGTGGCAAGAGACCCAGTACTTC. It encodes CASSPPGRWQETQYF.

Comments on this clonotype: Relative to the germline gene, one junction end is altered; a read error may explain this. The V call is TRBV27, the J call TRBJ2-7; TRBD1 is a possible D gene (5 bases). CDR3 length: 13 amino acids. In germline, CDR1 is MNHEY, CDR2 SMNVEV (reference sequence). CDR3 sequence: CASRFLQGGEQYF. As DNA, the CDR3 is TGTGCCAGCCGTTTCCTGCAGGGCGGAGAGCAGTACTTC.

This chain joins TRBV6-4 and TRBJ1-6; TRBD1 is a possible D gene (6 bases). Trimming took 5 bases from V and 9 from J, leaving 14 bases between them. The germline CDR1 and CDR2 sequences are MRHNA and SNTAGT. The CDR3 runs 14 residues. The CDR3 bases are TGTGCCAGCAGTCCACAGGGTTTTGGTTCACCCCTCCACTTT. This encodes CASSPQGFGSPLHF.

This clonotype was seen at least ten times. The chain links TRBV10-3 to TRBJ2-1, with TRBD1 matching 7 bases. V gave up 6 bases and J gave up 3 bases; unmatched junction bases: 11. Germline CDR1 ENHRY, CDR2 SYGVKD. CDR3 size: 16 residues. The CDR3 loop reads CAIRGSGTEFYNEQFF. CDR3 bases: TGTGCCATCAGGGGATCCGGGACAGAGTTCTACAATGAGCAGTTCTTC.

The rearrangement joins TRBV4-3 to TRBJ2-7; 9 nucleotides match TRBD1. V lost 3 bases and J lost 3; bases outside the gene matches: 9. This CDR3 comprises 16 residues. Germline V gives CDR1 LGHNA, CDR2 YSLEER. The CDR3, as DNA: TGCGCCAGCAGCCAGGGGGCGGGACAGGGTCTCTACGAGCAGTACTTC. Amino acids: CASSQGAGQGLYEQYF.

V gene TRBV2 combines with J gene TRBJ2-7, with 10 bases matching TRBD2. V trimming: 6 bases; J trimming: 3 bases; junction bases outside the gene matches: 11. The CDR3 is made up of 16 amino acids. Per the germline V gene, CDR1 is SNHLY and CDR2 is FYNNEI. The CDR3 DNA is TGTGCCAGCAGCCAATTTGGGGCTAGCGGGAGCTACGAGCAGTACTTC. Amino acid sequence: CASSQFGASGSYEQYF.

This sequence joins TRBV9 and TRBJ2-6; D gene ambiguous. Germline values: CDR1 SGDLS, CDR2 YYNGEE. This CDR3 contains 16 residues. Trimming left V 4 bases short and J 2 bases short, with 13 bases between. The CDR3 coding sequence is TGTGCCAGCAGCCCCGGGTCCACAGCTGGGGCCAACGTCCTGACTTTC. The encoded protein is CASSPGSTAGANVLTF.

The rearrangement uses TRBV28 and TRBJ2-5, with D possibly matching TRBD1 (6 bases). Germline assignment: CDR1 MDHEN and CDR2 SYDVKM. The CDR3 contains 15 residues. Trimming removed 3 bases at V and 4 bases at J, with 15 bases between. Here the CDR3 reads CASSLKQGIGETQYF. The CDR3 bases are TGTGCCAGCAGTTTGAAACAGGGTATCGGAGAGACCCAGTACTTC.

This clonotype was found a few times. The chain recombines TRBV30 with TRBJ1-1; possibly TRBD1 for D (6 bases). Trimming shortened V by 4 bases and J by 5 bases, and 17 bases separated the two germline ends. The CDR3 sequence is 14 residues long. Per the germline V gene, CDR1 is GTSNPN and CDR2 is SVGIG (reference sequence). This CDR3 reads CAWTTGRSWTEAFF. The CDR3 coding sequence is TGTGCCTGGACCACAGGGCGATCGTGGACTGAAGCTTTCTTT. The whole variable domain, filled in from reference TRBV30 and TRBJ1-1, reads SQTIHQWPATLVQPVGSPLSLECTVEGTSNPNLYWYRQAAGRGLQLLFYSVGIGQISSEVPQNLSASRPQDRQFILSSKKLLLSDSGFYLCAWTTGRSWTEAFFGQGTRLTVV.

About this clonotype: A read error may explain this, as a much larger clone is one base away. V gene TRBV13 combines with J gene TRBJ2-7; the match to TRBD1 covers 8 bases. There are 13 residues in the CDR3. Germline V CDR1 and CDR2: PRHDT, FYEKMQ (reference sequence). The CDR3 loop is CVSSSTGAWEQYF. Here the CDR3 DNA reads TGTGTCAGCAGCTCGACAGGGGCATGGGAGCAGTACTTC.

This chain uses TRBV12-3 or TRBV12-4 with TRBJ2-7; a possible D gene is TRBD2 (6 bases). Trimming stripped 1 base from V and 2 bases from J, with 15 bases between. CDR3 size: 16 residues. CDR3 protein: CASSLGEGRRTYEQYF. The CDR3 DNA is TGTGCCAGCAGTTTAGGGGAAGGGAGGCGCACCTACGAGCAGTACTTC.

V is TRBV18 and J is TRBJ2-7, with TRBD1 as a possible D gene (5 bases). This CDR3 spans 14 amino acids. With 3 bases removed from V and 0 bases from J, the gap between germline ends came to 9 bases. CDR1 and CDR2 from the germline V gene are KGHSH and LQKENI. In nucleotides, the CDR3 is TGTGCCAGCTCACCGGGGCGCGTCTCCTACGAGCAGTACTTC. Its protein product is CASSPGRVSYEQYF.

The rearrangement joins TRBV2 to TRBJ2-7; possibly TRBD1 for D (6 bases). V was trimmed by 7 bases and J by 4 bases, leaving 14 bases between them. The CDR3 sequence is 13 residues long. Germline CDR1 is SNHLY and CDR2 is FYNNEI. The CDR3 sequence is CASKYRVPYEQYF. In DNA, the CDR3 is TGTGCCAGCAAATACAGGGTGCCGTACGAGCAGTACTTC.

The genes are TRBV5-6 and TRBJ2-5; D is possibly TRBD1 or TRBD2 (5 bases each). V was trimmed by 4 bases and J by 2 bases, leaving 24 bases between them. There are 18 residues in the CDR3. Looked up from germline, CDR1 is SGHDT and CDR2 is YYEEEE. The DNA of the CDR3 is TGTGCCAGCAGCCGTGAGGGGTTGATGAGACAGAATCAAGAGACCCAGTACTTC. Protein: CASSREGLMRQNQETQYF.

This chain connects TRBV28 to TRBJ1-1; D ambiguous. Trimming took off 4 bases at V and 8 bases at J, with 17 bases between the two ends. Germline values: CDR1 MDHEN, CDR2 SYDVKM. The CDR3 runs to 14 residues. CDR3 in amino acids: CASSWGSTLSEAFF. The CDR3 DNA follows: TGTGCCAGCAGTTGGGGTTCGACCTTATCGGAAGCTTTCTTT.

V is TRBV20-1 and J is TRBJ2-2; 9 bases line up with TRBD1. CDR1 and CDR2 from the germline V gene are DFQATT and SNEGSKA (reference sequence). With V trimmed by 6 bases and J by 4 bases, 6 bases remained unmatched. This CDR3 has 14 residues. CDR3 in DNA: TGCAGTGCCGCGGGGACAGGGTTCACCGGGGAGCTGTTTTTT. It translates to CSAAGTGFTGELFF.

The V and J genes are TRBV6-6 and TRBJ2-3, with 7 bases identical to TRBD2. The CDR3 is 14 amino acids. V shed 4 bases, J shed 0 bases, and the junction held 1 base outside the gene matches. CDR1 is MNHNY, CDR2 SVGAGI, per germline (reference sequence). The chain's CDR3 is CASSSSGSTDTQYF. CDR3 sequence (DNA): TGTGCCAGCAGTTCTAGCGGTAGCACAGATACGCAGTATTTT.

The V and J genes are TRBV10-3 and TRBJ2-7, with D possibly TRBD1 on 5 matching bases. Germline values: CDR1 ENHRY, CDR2 SYGVKD. V was clipped by 2 bases and J by 3 bases, with 5 bases between them. This CDR3 spans 12 amino acids. In DNA, the CDR3 is TGTGCCATCAGTGAGCAGGGCTACGAGCAGTACTTC. This translates into CAISEQGYEQYF.

This clonotype has more than one count but fewer than ten. This sequence joins TRBV6-1 and TRBJ2-2, with no clear D. Germline CDR1 reads MNHNS; CDR2 reads SASEGT. This CDR3 is built from 14 residues. Trimming cost V 3 bases and J 4 bases, with 9 bases left between them. CDR3 DNA sequence: TGTGCCAGCAGTGATACCCTAGGCACCGGGGAGCTGTTTTTT. It is translated as CASSDTLGTGELFF.